The 14 T cell receptor beta chains in this list originate from one sample, sequenced in a study of T cells expressing NK-cell markers. TCRdb derives one entry per CDR3 protein from the 5' RACE reads, leaving out DNA. This sample lists some 440,000 distinct CDR3 sequences; its ten largest clones have over 1.3%. Sequencing input: blood T cells: a sorted CD56 or NKG2C T cell subset, CD4+ or CD8+ T cells, or bulk PBMC T cells (not recorded which). These receptors came from a woman between 45 and 65 years old in good health.

The V and J genes are TRBV4-1 and TRBJ1-5; TCRdb's D call of TRBD1 is untestable without DNA. The CDR3 is 17 residues long. Germline V lookup: CDR1 MGHRA, CDR2 YSYEKL. The CDR3: CASSHSPLRLQAQPQHF.

This chain connects TRBV5-1 to TRBJ2-1; TCRdb lists TRBD2, though no DNA is available to test this call. The CDR3 is made up of 18 amino acids. CDR1 is SGHRS and CDR2 is YFSETQ in the germline V gene. CDR3 in amino acids: CASSLSRTSGRSYNEQFF.

This chain links TRBV6-5 with TRBJ2-3. In germline, CDR1 is MNHEY, CDR2 SVGAGI. The CDR3 sequence is 16 residues long. The CDR3 loop is CASSYGSIGRADTQYF.

The V gene is TRBV27, the J gene TRBJ1-1. The germline gives CDR1 MNHEY, CDR2 SMNVEV (reference sequence). The CDR3 has 13 amino acids. The CDR3 is CASKSERNTEAFF.

CDR3 residues: CASSSGLSRGETQYF. V is TRBV5-1 and J is TRBJ2-5; absent DNA, TCRdb's TRBD1 call cannot be checked. Germline-derived CDR1 and CDR2 are SGHRS and YFSETQ. This CDR3 comprises 15 residues.

This sequence joins TRBV6-1 and TRBJ2-7. Germline CDR1 and CDR2: MNHNS and SASEGT. The CDR3 contains 15 residues. The CDR3 sequence: CASSVSSGSSYEQYF.

The chain links TRBV5-1 to TRBJ1-4; the D call of TRBD1 rests on TCRdb alone, since no DNA is present to check it. Germline V CDR1 and CDR2: SGHRS, YFSETQ. The CDR3 extends over 15 amino acids. The CDR3 loop is CASSRITGLNEKLFF.

The V call is TRBV10-3, the J call TRBJ2-3; absent DNA, TCRdb's TRBD2 call cannot be checked. Germline V CDR1 and CDR2: ENHRY, SYGVKD. The CDR3 spans 16 residues. CDR3 in amino acids: CAISAPTSGRADTQYF.

This chain joins TRBV24-1 and TRBJ2-3; with no DNA, the TCRdb D assignment of TRBD2 cannot be verified. This CDR3 contains 15 residues. Per the germline V gene, CDR1 is KGHDR and CDR2 is SFDVKD. The chain's CDR3 is CATSDPAGGADTQYF.

V usage is TRBV15 and J usage is TRBJ2-1; TCRdb returns TRBD2, unconfirmable since there is no DNA. In germline, CDR1 is LNHNV, CDR2 YYDKDF (reference sequence). The CDR3 length is 13 residues. CDR3 sequence reads: CATSRDLRAEQFF.

The chain links TRBV7-8 to TRBJ2-5; no DNA is available, so the TRBD1 call from TCRdb remains unchecked. Germline CDR1 and CDR2: SGHVS and FQNEAQ. The CDR3 spans 15 residues. CDR3 protein: CASSFPPGGVETQYF. The full variable domain, completed using reference TRBV7-8 and TRBJ2-5, is GAGVSQSPRYKVAKRGQDVALRCDPISGHVSLFWYQQALGQGPEFLTYFQNEAQLDKSGLPSDRFFAERPEGSVSTLKIQRTQQEDSAVYLCASSFPPGGVETQYFGPGTRLLVL.

The CDR3 reads CASSFETGTSGSDTQYF. The genes are TRBV12-3 or TRBV12-4 and TRBJ2-3; as DNA is missing, the TRBD2 call by TCRdb cannot be tested. This CDR3 has 17 residues.

This sequence joins TRBV24-1 and TRBJ2-5; as DNA is missing, the TRBD2 call by TCRdb cannot be tested. The CDR3 has 14 residues. CDR1 is KGHDR, CDR2 SFDVKD, per germline. The CDR3: CATSDGGMGETQYF.

The V and J genes are TRBV12-3 or TRBV12-4 and TRBJ2-1; TCRdb indicates TRBD2, and absent DNA this call remains unverified. This CDR3 region has 12 residues. Here the CDR3 reads CAGSLSHDEQFF.